This TCR beta chain is drawn from a study of T cells in Graves' hyperthyroidism and ophthalmopathy. Findings and limits, study-wide: Model-based prediction identified ophthalmopathy a median 6.5 months prior to its onset. Blood shared most expanded thyroid clonotypes above 0.001.

This clonotype was counted at least ten times. The antigen remains unidentified. Amplification of TCR beta CDR3 regions used RNA as the template. A set of HTBI primers served as the primers for a first-round RT-PCR of the TCR CDR3. TCRdb analysed the multiplex PCR reads with MiXCR anew, one entry per CDR3 protein. This table has about 400,000 distinct CDR3 sequences, around 13% appearing once. This sequence originates from a woman younger than 30 with Graves' hyperthyroidism. Sequenced material: blood.

CDR3 in DNA: TGTGCCAGCAGTTATCTAGCGGGATCCAATGAGCAGTTCTTC. Its protein is CASSYLAGSNEQFF. This sequence joins TRBV6-2 or TRBV6-3 and TRBJ2-1; 9 bases map to TRBD2. Trimming took 3 bases from V and 6 from J; bases not matched to a gene: 3. Germline CDR1 reads MNHEY; CDR2 reads SVGEGT. The CDR3 spans 14 residues.